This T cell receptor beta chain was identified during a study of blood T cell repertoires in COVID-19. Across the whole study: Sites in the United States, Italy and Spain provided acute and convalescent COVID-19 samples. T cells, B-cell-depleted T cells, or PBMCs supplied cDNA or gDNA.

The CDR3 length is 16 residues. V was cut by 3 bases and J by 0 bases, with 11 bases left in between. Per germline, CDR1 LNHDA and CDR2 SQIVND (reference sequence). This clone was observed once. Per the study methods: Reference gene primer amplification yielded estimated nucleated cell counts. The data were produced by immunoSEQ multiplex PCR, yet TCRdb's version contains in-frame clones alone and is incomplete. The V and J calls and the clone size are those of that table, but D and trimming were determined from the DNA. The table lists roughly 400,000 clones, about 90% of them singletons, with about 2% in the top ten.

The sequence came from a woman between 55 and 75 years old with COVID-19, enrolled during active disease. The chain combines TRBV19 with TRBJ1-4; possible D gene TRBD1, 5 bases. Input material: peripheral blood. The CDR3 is CASSIRAVPTNEKLFF. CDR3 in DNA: TGTGCCAGTAGTATCAGGGCCGTACCAACTAATGAAAAACTGTTTTTT. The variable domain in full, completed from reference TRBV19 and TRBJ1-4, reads DGGITQSPKYLFRKEGQNVTLSCEQNLNHDAMYWYRQDPGQGLRLIYYSQIVNDFQKGDIAEGYSVSREKKESFPLTVTSAQKNPTAFYLCASSIRAVPTNEKLFFGSGTQLSVL.